These T cell receptor beta chains were read from a single sample in a study of T cell responses to AZD1222 COVID-19 vaccine. Libraries were prepared by immunoSEQ multiplex PCR; TCRdb keeps only in-frame clonotypes and omits some of them. The table lists roughly 140,000 clones, 90% of them singletons. Source: peripheral blood, taken on day 0 of AZD1222 vaccination. The receptor source for this set is an adult in good health. CDR3s leave out the opening cysteine and the closing phenylalanine or tryptophan.

CDR3 | J | V
ASSLGLDRVSPSNNSPLH | TRBJ1-6 | TRBV7-8
ASSLGTGYNSPLH | TRBJ1-6 | TRBV5-6
ASRSDSSEQF | TRBJ2-1 | TRBV6-6
ASSYSPGYENTIY | TRBJ1-3 | TRBV6-6
ASSLNIWENIQY | TRBJ2-4 | TRBV4-1
ASSLGTGWTYEQY | TRBJ2-7 | TRBV11-3
AISATSGVPSYEQY | TRBJ2-7 | TRBV10-3
ASSGEMGNTGELF | TRBJ2-2 | TRBV9
ASSQSWTSGGETQY | TRBJ2-5 | TRBV4-3
AWRGLLNTEAF | TRBJ1-1 | TRBV30
SVDPTGARDTQY | TRBJ2-3 | TRBV29-1
ASSLGPARDYEQY | TRBJ2-7 | TRBV11-2
ASRLGERYEQY | TRBJ2-7 | TRBV27
ASSPGGQGTSGHTQY | TRBJ2-3 | TRBV9
ATGTEGTNEKLF | TRBJ1-4 | TRBV25-1
ATSDAGRGPLSTQY | TRBJ2-5 | TRBV24-1
ASRDGTSGVEETQY | TRBJ2-5 | TRBV2
ASSALQGRNTEAF | TRBJ1-1 | TRBV9
ASSYSNRGRDTQY | TRBJ2-3 | TRBV6-2/TRBV6-3
AISDSLAGRTDTQY | TRBJ2-3 | TRBV10-3
ASRQDRGGSGNTIY | TRBJ1-3 | TRBV2
ASSQTAINEKLF | TRBJ1-4 | TRBV5-1
ASRPSSYNEQF | TRBJ2-1 | TRBV19
ASSPLTARATEQY | TRBJ2-7 | TRBV14
ASSLGGNVEAF | TRBJ1-1 | TRBV5-4
ASSPRLAGGYNEQF | TRBJ2-1 | TRBV7-9
ASSRDGPQETQY | TRBJ2-5 | TRBV5-6
ASSLRPNTEAF | TRBJ1-1 | TRBV5-1
ASSLEQETQY | TRBJ2-5 | TRBV9
SVVAGDYGYT | TRBJ1-2 | TRBV29-1
ASSQDGDTASYNSPLH | TRBJ1-6 | TRBV4-1
SVGQGVNQPQH | TRBJ1-5 | TRBV29-1
ASSLAGRLAYEQY | TRBJ2-7 | TRBV7-2
ASSTDGSSGNTIY | TRBJ1-3 | TRBV19
ASSPWARRDTGELF | TRBJ2-2 | TRBV5-6